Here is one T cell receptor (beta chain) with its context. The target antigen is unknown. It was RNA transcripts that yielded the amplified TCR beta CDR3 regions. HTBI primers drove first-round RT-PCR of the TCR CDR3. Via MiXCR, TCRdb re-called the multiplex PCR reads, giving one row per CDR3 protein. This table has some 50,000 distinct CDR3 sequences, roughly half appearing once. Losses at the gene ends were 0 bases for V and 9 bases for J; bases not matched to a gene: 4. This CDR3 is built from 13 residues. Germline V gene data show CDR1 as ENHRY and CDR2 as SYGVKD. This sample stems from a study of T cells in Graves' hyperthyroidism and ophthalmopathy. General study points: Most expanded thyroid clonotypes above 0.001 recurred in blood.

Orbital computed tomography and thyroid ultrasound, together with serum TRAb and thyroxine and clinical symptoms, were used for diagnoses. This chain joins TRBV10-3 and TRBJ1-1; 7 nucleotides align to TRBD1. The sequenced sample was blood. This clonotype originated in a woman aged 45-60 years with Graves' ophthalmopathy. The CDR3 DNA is TGTGCCATCAGTGAGTCGAAACAGGGGCAAGCTTTCTTT. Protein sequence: CAISESKQGQAFF.